Included here is one T cell receptor beta chain sequence, with context. Its specificity is unknown. The junction does not match germline at one end; this may be a read error. The record originates from a study of a mutant IDH1 vaccine in newly diagnosed glioma. Germline CDR1 SSHAT, CDR2 FNYEAQ (reference sequence). The length of the CDR3 is 9 residues. Measured with immunoSEQ multiplex PCR; TCRdb has only the in-frame clones, and not every one. Of tens of thousands of clones in the sample, about 81% are singletons; the top ten hold around 5%. Study findings and constraints: The vaccine induced immune responses, and these occurred in around 93% of patients.

Time point defined: week 47, end of study. The content of each vaccine dose was 300 ug of mutant IDH1 20-mer peptide, and topical imiquimod accompanied it. The sequence came from a man in his forties with glioma. The chain recombines TRBV7-7 with TRBJ2-3; D gene unclear. The sample here was PBMCs, taken from a glioma patient whose treatment included an IDH1 peptide vaccine. The CDR3 nucleotides read TGTGCTAGCAGCTTAGGGTCGTATTTT. It encodes CASSLGSYF. The full variable domain, in which reference TRBV7-7 and TRBJ2-3 provide the parts outside the CDR3, is GAGVSQSPRYKVTKRGQDVTLRCDPISSHATLYWYQQALGQGPEFLTYFNYEAQPDKSGLPSDRFSAERPEGSISTLTIQRTEQRDSAMYRCASSLGSYFGPGTRLTVL.